This TCR beta chain was sequenced during a study of T cells in localized non-small cell lung cancer (dated by TCRdb to 2018 to 2020). Some background on the complete study: The study examined T cell repertoires in under 300 patients with early-stage NSCLC and compared tumors with uninvolved tumor-adjacent lungs. The cohort was made up of a few hundred treatment-naive NSCLC patients whose localized lung tumors had been resected. The mean age of the NSCLC patients was about 64 years, with approximately 130 men and around 110 women. Overall study outcomes, separate from this receptor: Because multi-region sequencing of the tumors was not done, intratumor heterogeneity could not be ruled out. Because the study design was exploratory, TCR variables were selected using unadjusted p-values without false-discovery rate correction. Uninvolved tumor-adjacent lung showed the highest T cell clonality, higher than tumor, which suggests more focused antigenic responses in the uninvolved tumor-adjacent lung. A median of approximately 50 of the top 100 tumor clones turned up in the paired uninvolved adjacent lung, and about 28 of those clones also ranked among the top 100 of that same adjacent lung. Higher blood T cell density associated with longer overall survival, while higher adjacent-lung clonality associated with shorter survival.

The immunoSEQ Assay was used to sequence TCR beta CDR3 regions from DNA. The source study handled its data this way. T cell density was computed as TCR beta template counts normalized to usable DNA estimated by amplifying housekeeping genes. The preseqR package was used to estimate richness by extrapolating to 400,000 templates for PBMC samples and to 120,000 templates for tissue samples. Clonality was taken to be one minus Pielou's evenness. Tissue-enriched TCRs were identified through differential abundance testing performed on productive amino-acid clonotypes, with a minimum total count of 5 and an alpha of 0.1. Repertoire overlap between compartments was quantified with the Jaccard Index and Morisita Overlap Index. GLIPH grouped TCR beta CDR3s together with public tetramer-defined viral CDR3s, and a viral motif had to include at least three viral sequences and also show V-gene enrichment. The source is immuneACCESS, and TCRdb retained only in-frame sequences with V and J called. Part of the clones is not carried over; for the studies checked, unresolved V genes explain less than half of this, and the remainder is unexplained. V and J calls and clone size are given by that table; D and trimming were obtained from the DNA. The sample profile shows more than 50,000 clones; approximately 80% of them were found once. The leading ten clones occupy 15% to 20% of the sample.

At diagnosis, tumor, uninvolved tumor-adjacent lung and peripheral blood were collected and then preserved as a mix of FFPE and fresh-frozen material. Blood samples were analyzed as peripheral blood mononuclear cells for TCR repertoire profiling. The CDR3 starts with the cysteine, ends with the phenylalanine, and has 14 residues. Just the 42-base CDR3 DNA is kept, in frame starting at base 1. As encoded in the germline V gene (reference sequence), CDR1 is SEHNR while CDR2 is FQNEAQ. V is reduced by 1 base and J by 0 bases, leaving a spacing of 7 bases between them. About this clone: Its target antigen remains unknown. The input lacks base qualities; no much larger clone sits a single base away.

This TCR came from a female donor older than 55 with stage II squamous cell lung carcinoma. The sample here was peripheral blood, taken before any cancer treatment. The rearrangement joined TRBV7-9 to TRBJ2-7; the D gene lacks a confident call. The CDR3 corresponds to CASSLVTISYEQYF. The DNA reads TGTGCCAGCAGCTTAGTTACGATCTCCTACGAGCAGTACTTC.